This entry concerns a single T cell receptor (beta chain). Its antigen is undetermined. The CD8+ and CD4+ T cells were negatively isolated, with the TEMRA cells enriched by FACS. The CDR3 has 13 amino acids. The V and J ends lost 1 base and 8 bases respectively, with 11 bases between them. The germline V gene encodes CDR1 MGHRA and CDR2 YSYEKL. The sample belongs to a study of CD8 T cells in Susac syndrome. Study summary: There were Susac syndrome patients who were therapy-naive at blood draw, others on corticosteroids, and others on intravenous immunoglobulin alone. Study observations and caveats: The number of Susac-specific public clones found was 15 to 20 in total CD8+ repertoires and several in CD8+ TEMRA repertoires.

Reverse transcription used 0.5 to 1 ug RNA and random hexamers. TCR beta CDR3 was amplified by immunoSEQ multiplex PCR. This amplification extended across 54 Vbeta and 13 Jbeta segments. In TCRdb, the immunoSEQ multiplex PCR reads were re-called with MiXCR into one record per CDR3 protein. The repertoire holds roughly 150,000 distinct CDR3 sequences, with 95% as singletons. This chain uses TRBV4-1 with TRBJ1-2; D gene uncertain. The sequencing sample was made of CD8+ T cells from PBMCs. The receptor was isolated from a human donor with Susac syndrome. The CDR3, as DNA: TGCGCCAGCAGCCAAGTCAGGCACGAGGGCTACACCTTC. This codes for CASSQVRHEGYTF.